This is a list of T cell receptor beta chains from one sample in a study of cytomegalovirus exposure and HLA in healthy donors. The method was immunoSEQ multiplex PCR; TCRdb's version includes in-frame clones alone and lacks a portion of them. The profile shows approximately 160,000 clones, about 82% of them singletons. The source material was PBMCs. All receptors derive from a woman aged 45-60 years in good health and CMV-seropositive. CDR3s include the opening cysteine and the closing phenylalanine or tryptophan. The D gene is left open where the match is weak. Rows may omit the clone size; those that give it use once, few, many or a size class.

D: -; J: TRBJ2-2; V: TRBV28; size: -; CDR3: CASRQQGFNTGELFF; DNA: TGTGCCAGCAGACAACAGGGTTTTAACACCGGGGAGCTGTTTTTT
D: TRBD2; J: TRBJ2-3; V: TRBV5-4; size: few; CDR3: CASSSGSGEGQYF; DNA: TGTGCCAGCAGCTCAGGGTCGGGGGAGGGGCAGTATTTT
D: TRBD1; J: TRBJ1-5; V: TRBV19; size: -; CDR3: CATRQGLNQPQHF; DNA: TGTGCCACTAGACAGGGCCTCAATCAGCCCCAGCATTTT
D: -; J: TRBJ1-2; V: TRBV5-1; size: -; CDR3: CASSPTRNYGYTF; DNA: TGCGCCAGCAGCCCGACCAGGAACTATGGCTACACCTTC
D: TRBD2; J: TRBJ2-1; V: TRBV5-1; size: few; CDR3: CASSSVGGLAGSLSYNEQFF; DNA: TGCGCCAGCAGCAGTGTCGGCGGACTAGCGGGGTCATTATCCTACAATGAGCAGTTCTTC
D: -; J: TRBJ1-5; V: TRBV7-2; size: -; CDR3: CASSEPNQPQHF; DNA: TGTGCCAGCAGTGAGCCCAATCAGCCCCAGCATTTT
D: TRBD1; J: TRBJ1-5; V: TRBV6-1; size: -; CDR3: CASSAGQGKRSQPQHF; DNA: TGTGCCAGCAGTGCGGGACAGGGAAAGAGAAGTCAGCCCCAGCATTTT
D: -; J: TRBJ2-1; V: TRBV4-2; size: once; CDR3: CASSQGENYNEQFF; DNA: TGTGCCAGCAGCCAAGGAGAGAATTACAATGAGCAGTTCTTC
D: -; J: TRBJ1-1; V: TRBV18; size: -; CDR3: CASSPPEGNTEAFF; DNA: TGTGCCAGCTCACCACCGGAGGGGAACACTGAAGCTTTCTTT
D: TRBD2; J: TRBJ2-1; V: TRBV4-1; size: -; CDR3: CASSQDRSGGNLWDEQFF; DNA: TGCGCCAGCAGCCAAGATCGGAGCGGGGGTAACCTTTGGGATGAGCAGTTCTTC
D: TRBD2; J: TRBJ2-3; V: TRBV18; size: -; CDR3: CASSSLAVVGTDTQYF; DNA: TGTGCCAGCTCATCGCTAGCGGTGGTGGGCACAGATACGCAGTATTTT
D: TRBD1; J: TRBJ2-6; V: TRBV18; size: -; CDR3: CASSPTGAGANVLTF; DNA: TGTGCCAGCTCGCCTACAGGGGCTGGGGCCAACGTCCTGACTTTC
D: TRBD1; J: TRBJ1-6; V: TRBV7-2; size: once; CDR3: CASSLTSTGTGGSPLHF; DNA: TGTGCCAGCAGCTTAACGAGTACCGGGACAGGAGGTTCACCCCTCCACTTT
D: -; J: TRBJ2-7; V: TRBV5-1; size: -; CDR3: CASSLEGDEQYF; DNA: TGCGCCAGCAGCTTGGAAGGGGACGAGCAGTACTTC
D: TRBD2; J: TRBJ2-1; V: TRBV11-3; size: few; CDR3: CASSFGLALNNEQFF; DNA: TGTGCCAGCAGCTTCGGACTAGCCCTTAACAATGAGCAGTTCTTC
D: TRBD2; J: TRBJ2-1; V: TRBV6-4; size: -; CDR3: CASSLGLAGGNEQFF; DNA: TGTGCCAGCAGTCTAGGACTAGCGGGGGGCAATGAGCAGTTCTTC
D: TRBD2; J: TRBJ2-3; V: TRBV13; size: -; CDR3: CASKSSGGTDTQYF; DNA: TGTGCCAGCAAGTCTAGCGGGGGGACAGATACGCAGTATTTT
D: -; J: TRBJ2-2; V: TRBV10-1; size: few; CDR3: CAVNSITGELFF; DNA: TGCGCCGTCAATAGCATCACCGGGGAGCTGTTTTTT
D: -; J: TRBJ2-7; V: TRBV11-2; size: -; CDR3: CASSFTGSNEQYF; DNA: TGTGCCAGCAGCTTTACAGGGTCCAACGAGCAGTACTTC
D: -; J: TRBJ1-5; V: TRBV30; size: -; CDR3: CAWSGGDQPQHF; DNA: TGTGCCTGGAGTGGGGGGGATCAGCCCCAGCATTTT
D: TRBD2; J: TRBJ2-3; V: TRBV27; size: -; CDR3: CASSLGGGADTQYF; DNA: TGTGCCAGCAGTTTGGGTGGGGGGGCAGATACGCAGTATTTT
D: -; J: TRBJ2-5; V: TRBV10-2; size: few; CDR3: CASSGGVETQYF; DNA: TGCGCCAGCAGTGGGGGAGTAGAGACCCAGTACTTC
D: -; J: TRBJ2-3; V: TRBV2; size: -; CDR3: CASSEMIETQYF; DNA: TGTGCCAGCAGTGAGATGATAGAGACGCAGTATTTT
D: TRBD1; J: TRBJ2-7; V: TRBV18; size: -; CDR3: CASSNRTGEHEQYF; DNA: TGTGCCAGCTCAAATAGGACAGGGGAACACGAGCAGTACTTC
D: TRBD2; J: TRBJ2-7; V: TRBV30; size: -; CDR3: CAYSGDSYEQYF; DNA: TGTGCCTATAGCGGGGATTCCTACGAGCAGTACTTC
D: TRBD1; J: TRBJ1-6; V: TRBV28; size: -; CDR3: CASSRQGVKGYNSPLHF; DNA: TGTGCCAGCAGTCGACAGGGCGTGAAGGGCTATAATTCACCCCTCCACTTT
D: -; J: TRBJ2-2; V: TRBV15; size: -; CDR3: CATSRVPSGELFF; DNA: TGTGCCACCAGCAGAGTCCCTAGCGGGGAGCTGTTTTTT
D: -; J: TRBJ1-2; V: TRBV6-5; size: -; CDR3: CASSLQALNYGYTF; DNA: TGTGCCAGCAGTCTCCAGGCCCTTAACTATGGCTACACCTTC
D: -; J: TRBJ1-6; V: TRBV28; size: -; CDR3: CASSKIPDRFRSSPLHF; DNA: TGTGCCAGCAGCAAAATCCCCGACAGGTTTAGAAGTTCACCCCTCCACTTT
D: -; J: TRBJ2-1; V: TRBV28; size: -; CDR3: CASSFVQYNEQFF; DNA: TGTGCCAGCAGTTTTGTCCAGTACAATGAGCAGTTCTTC
D: TRBD1; J: TRBJ2-2; V: TRBV11-3; size: -; CDR3: CASSAQQGATNTGELFF; DNA: TGTGCCAGCAGCGCCCAACAGGGGGCGACGAACACCGGGGAGCTGTTTTTT
D: -; J: TRBJ1-5; V: TRBV28; size: -; CDR3: CASSYINQPQHF; DNA: TGTGCCAGCAGTTACATTAATCAGCCCCAGCATTTT
D: -; J: TRBJ2-7; V: TRBV27; size: -; CDR3: CASSRAGASYEQYF; DNA: TGTGCCAGCAGTAGGGCAGGGGCCTCCTACGAGCAGTACTTC
D: TRBD1; J: TRBJ1-2; V: TRBV9; size: -; CDR3: CASSVNKGQGPSYGYTF; DNA: TGTGCCAGCAGCGTAAATAAGGGACAGGGTCCTTCATATGGCTACACCTTC
D: TRBD2; J: TRBJ2-1; V: TRBV5-1; size: -; CDR3: CASTLTSGVLRDEQFF; DNA: TGCGCCAGCACCCTAACTAGCGGAGTGCTGAGGGATGAGCAGTTCTTC
D: -; J: TRBJ1-2; V: TRBV6-1; size: -; CDR3: CASSEGGGRTDLGYTF; DNA: TGTGCCAGCAGTGAAGGAGGGGGTAGGACGGATTTGGGCTACACCTTC
D: -; J: TRBJ1-1; V: TRBV29-1; size: -; CDR3: CSVATGPPEAFF; DNA: TGCAGCGTTGCAACCGGTCCCCCTGAAGCTTTCTTT
D: -; J: TRBJ1-2; V: TRBV19; size: -; CDR3: CASTQRSAGRRYGYTF; DNA: TGTGCCAGTACCCAAAGGTCGGCAGGGAGGCGATATGGCTACACCTTC
D: -; J: TRBJ1-4; V: TRBV4-3; size: -; CDR3: CASSQLTATNEKLFF; DNA: TGCGCCAGCAGCCAACTGACAGCAACTAATGAAAAACTGTTTTTT
D: -; J: TRBJ1-1; V: TRBV19; size: -; CDR3: CASSIDRGTEAFF; DNA: TGTGCCAGTAGTATAGATAGGGGCACTGAAGCTTTCTTT
D: -; J: TRBJ1-1; V: TRBV28; size: -; CDR3: CASSLVLPGNTEAFF; DNA: TGTGCCAGCAGTTTAGTTCTCCCAGGGAACACTGAAGCTTTCTTT
D: TRBD1; J: TRBJ1-4; V: TRBV27; size: once; CDR3: CASADRGNEKLFF; DNA: TGTGCCAGCGCGGACAGGGGTAATGAAAAACTGTTTTTT
D: -; J: TRBJ2-2; V: TRBV4-2; size: -; CDR3: CASSRGIGGQGGELFF; DNA: TGTGCCAGCAGCCGGGGCATCGGGGGGCAAGGCGGGGAGCTGTTTTTT
D: -; J: TRBJ2-5; V: TRBV6-5; size: few; CDR3: CASSYGAGSMETQYF; DNA: TGTGCCAGCAGTTACGGGGCGGGGAGCATGGAGACCCAGTACTTC
D: -; J: TRBJ1-2; V: TRBV6-5; size: -; CDR3: CASSGRLGAPFGYTF; DNA: TGTGCCAGCAGTGGCCGCCTGGGGGCACCTTTTGGCTACACCTTC
D: -; J: TRBJ1-2; V: TRBV20-1; size: -; CDR3: CSGQVNYGYTF; DNA: TGCAGTGGACAGGTGAACTATGGCTACACCTTC
D: TRBD1; J: TRBJ2-2; V: TRBV5-4; size: few; CDR3: CASSFGQETTGELFF; DNA: TGTGCCAGCAGCTTCGGACAGGAGACAACCGGGGAGCTGTTTTTT
D: -; J: TRBJ1-4; V: TRBV10-3; size: -; CDR3: CAISEGWEVKLFF; DNA: TGTGCCATCAGTGAAGGTTGGGAGGTAAAACTGTTTTTT
D: TRBD2; J: TRBJ2-1; V: TRBV4-3; size: -; CDR3: CASSQAVTSGGYNEQFF; DNA: TGCGCCAGCAGCCAAGCGGTTACTAGCGGGGGGTACAATGAGCAGTTCTTC
D: -; J: TRBJ2-3; V: TRBV9; size: -; CDR3: CASSVGGRRLDTQYF; DNA: TGTGCCAGCAGCGTAGGTGGGAGGAGGTTGGATACGCAGTATTTT
D: -; J: TRBJ1-2; V: TRBV5-6; size: once; CDR3: CASSLAGGRSYGYTF; DNA: TGTGCCAGCAGCTTGGCTGGGGGCAGAAGCTATGGCTACACCTTC
D: TRBD2; J: TRBJ2-7; V: TRBV27; size: -; CDR3: CASSLRPELAGGPNGREQYF; DNA: TGTGCCAGCAGTTTAAGGCCCGAACTAGCGGGAGGGCCAAACGGTCGGGAGCAGTACTTC
D: -; J: TRBJ2-1; V: TRBV28; size: once; CDR3: CASSLFPSGGVYNEQFF; DNA: TGTGCCAGCAGTTTATTTCCGAGCGGAGGGGTTTACAATGAGCAGTTCTTC
D: TRBD2; J: TRBJ2-5; V: TRBV29-1; size: -; CDR3: CSVDRLAGSQETQYF; DNA: TGCAGCGTTGACCGACTAGCGGGATCCCAAGAGACCCAGTACTTC
D: TRBD1; J: TRBJ2-7; V: TRBV7-9; size: -; CDR3: CASSHRDRPTEQYF; DNA: TGTGCCAGCAGCCACCGGGACAGGCCTACCGAGCAGTACTTC
D: TRBD2; J: TRBJ2-7; V: TRBV5-4; size: -; CDR3: CASSLGASGSPVKEQYF; DNA: TGTGCCAGCAGCTTGGGCGCTAGCGGGAGTCCTGTGAAGGAGCAGTACTTC
D: TRBD1; J: TRBJ2-7; V: TRBV15; size: -; CDR3: CATSRNPGQGVNEQYF; DNA: TGTGCCACCAGCAGAAACCCGGGACAGGGCGTCAACGAGCAGTACTTC
D: -; J: TRBJ2-5; V: TRBV6-1; size: -; CDR3: CASSEMAGFSRETQYF; DNA: TGTGCCAGCAGTGAAATGGCAGGGTTTAGCAGAGAGACCCAGTACTTC
D: TRBD1; J: TRBJ2-5; V: TRBV5-1; size: few; CDR3: CASSLAGQGTPQETQYF; DNA: TGCGCCAGCAGCTTAGCCGGACAGGGGACTCCTCAAGAGACCCAGTACTTC